Following are 11 T cell receptor beta chains from one sample sequenced in a study of T-cell reconstitution after alpha-beta-depleted transplantation in children. A TCRbeta library incorporating unique molecular identifiers was prepared. TCRdb used MiXCR to reprocess the PCR reads, holding one entry per CDR3 protein. The table shows fewer than 550,000 distinct CDR3 sequences, with 8% to 11% occurring only once. The sample was PBMCs, taken before TCRalphabeta/CD19-depleted stem cell transplant. These receptors all come from a child younger than 10 with inherited bone marrow failure, due to receive a stem cell transplant.

This clonotype occurred a few times. This rearrangement joins TRBV5-1 to TRBJ1-1, with D possibly TRBD1 on 6 matching bases. The CDR3 is 14 amino acids. Looked up from germline, CDR1 is SGHRS and CDR2 is YFSETQ. The V end was cut by 1 base, the J end by 2 bases, with 9 bases between. In DNA form, the CDR3 reads TGCGCCAGCAGCTTGCTGGGGGCAAACACTGAAGCTTTCTTT. Amino acid sequence: CASSLLGANTEAFF.

In this sample, this clonotype turned up many times. The chain recombines TRBV5-4 with TRBJ2-7; the D is unclear. CDR3 length: 12 amino acids. Trimming removed 4 bases at V and 7 bases at J, with 12 bases between. Germline V gene lookup returns CDR1 SGHNT and CDR2 YYREEE (reference sequence). The CDR3 sequence is CASSQNLGEQYF. The CDR3 bases are TGTGCCAGCAGCCAGAATCTTGGGGAGCAGTACTTC.

This clonotype was seen ten or more times. This chain joins TRBV7-2 and TRBJ2-4; tentative D call: TRBD2 (7 bases). Germline V lookup: CDR1 SGHTA, CDR2 FQGNSA. V was clipped by 5 bases and J by 6 bases, with 14 bases between them. This CDR3 spans 14 amino acids. Here the CDR3 DNA reads TGTGCCAGCAGCCCGCGGGGGCCGGCAAACATTCAGTACTTC. As protein: CASSPRGPANIQYF.

The J gene is TRBJ2-1, the V gene TRBV6-1, with 9 bases fitting TRBD2. The CDR3 runs to 16 residues. Germline CDR1 reads MNHNS; CDR2 reads SASEGT. Trimming cost V 6 bases and J 0 bases; bases outside gene matches: 6. Here the CDR3 reads CASRPLAGPSYNEQFF. CDR3 in DNA: TGTGCCAGCAGACCCCTAGCGGGACCCTCCTACAATGAGCAGTTCTTC.

Ten or more counts support this clonotype. The rearrangement uses TRBV20-1 and TRBJ2-5, with D perhaps matching TRBD1 or TRBD2 (5 bases each). Trimming removed 5 bases from V and 4 bases from J, with 17 bases in between. The CDR3 spans 14 residues. CDR1 is DFQATT, CDR2 SNEGSKA, per germline (reference sequence). CDR3 DNA: TGCAGTGCTCCCCCTAACGGGGCCGGAGAGACCCAGTACTTC. This translates into CSAPPNGAGETQYF.

This rearrangement joins TRBV20-1 to TRBJ2-7; the D is unclear. Trimming removed 3 bases at V and 4 bases at J, with 13 bases between. The V gene's germline CDR1 is DFQATT and CDR2 SNEGSKA (reference sequence). The CDR3 is 13 residues long. The chain's CDR3 is CSASAPEEYEQYF. DNA of the CDR3: TGCAGTGCTAGTGCGCCCGAGGAATACGAGCAGTACTTC.

This clonotype was seen only a few times. The J gene is TRBJ2-1, the V gene TRBV20-1; D perhaps matches TRBD2 (5 bases). Germline loops: CDR1 DFQATT, CDR2 SNEGSKA (reference sequence). CDR3 length: 16 amino acids. V lost 3 bases to trimming and J lost 4 bases, with 19 bases between them. DNA for the CDR3: TGCAGTGCTAGGCCAGTCGGGGTAAACCTTTACAATGAGCAGTTCTTC. Protein sequence: CSARPVGVNLYNEQFF.

This clonotype was detected ten times or more. This chain uses TRBV7-2 with TRBJ2-6; TRBD2 is a possible D gene (6 bases). The CDR3 consists of 17 residues. Per the germline V gene, CDR1 is SGHTA and CDR2 is FQGNSA. V lost 2 bases, J lost 0 bases, and 11 bases lay in between. The CDR3, as DNA: TGTGCCAGCAGCTTATTAGCGGCTTACTCTGGGGCCAACGTCCTGACTTTC. Its protein product is CASSLLAAYSGANVLTF. Complete variable domain (other parts from reference TRBV7-2 and TRBJ2-6): GAGVSQSPSNKVTEKGKDVELRCDPISGHTALYWYRQSLGQGLEFLIYFQGNSAPDKSGLPSDRFSAERTGGSVSTLTIQRTQQEDSAVYLCASSLLAAYSGANVLTFGAGSRLTVL.

This clonotype was counted ten times or more. The V gene is TRBV5-4, the J gene TRBJ2-6; D not resolved. The germline gives CDR1 SGHNT, CDR2 YYREEE (reference sequence). V lost 1 base, J lost 1 base, and 9 bases lay in between. The CDR3 has 16 residues. The CDR3 DNA sequence: TGTGCCAGCAGCTTGTTTAAGAGTTCTGGGGCCAACGTCCTGACTTTC. It yields the protein CASSLFKSSGANVLTF.

The sample holds many counts of this clonotype. The rearrangement uses TRBV15 and TRBJ2-7; D not resolved. Trimming took off 1 base at V and 2 bases at J, with 3 bases between the two ends. Germline CDR1 and CDR2: LNHNV and YYDKDF (reference sequence). The CDR3 has 12 amino acids. In nucleotides, the CDR3 is TGTGCCACCAGCAGAGGTGCCTACGAGCAGTACTTC. Protein product: CATSRGAYEQYF.

This clonotype was seen ten or more times. V usage is TRBV5-1 and J usage is TRBJ2-1; D is ambiguous. This CDR3 contains 12 residues. CDR1 and CDR2 from the germline V gene are SGHRS and YFSETQ. The V gene lost 4 bases and the J gene lost 5 bases, with 7 bases spanning the gap. CDR3 sequence: CASSPRHNEQFF. In nucleotides, the CDR3 is TGCGCCAGCAGCCCCAGACACAATGAGCAGTTCTTC.